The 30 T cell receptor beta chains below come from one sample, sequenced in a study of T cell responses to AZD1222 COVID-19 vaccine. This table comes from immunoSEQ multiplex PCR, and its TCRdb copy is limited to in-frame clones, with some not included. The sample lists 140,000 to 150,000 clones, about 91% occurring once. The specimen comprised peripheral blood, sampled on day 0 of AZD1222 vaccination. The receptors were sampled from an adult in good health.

CDR3 in amino acids: CASSQGGTDQPQHF. The CDR3 nucleotides read TGTGCCAGCTCACAAGGGGGAACGGATCAGCCCCAGCATTTT. The chain has TRBV18 and TRBJ1-5, with TRBD1 as a possible D gene (6 bases). This CDR3 region has 14 residues. Germline V gives CDR1 KGHSH, CDR2 LQKENI. V was clipped by 4 bases and J by 5 bases, with 12 bases between them. Full variable domain (rest looked up from reference TRBV18 and TRBJ1-5): NAGVMQNPRHLVRRRGQEARLRCSPMKGHSHVYWYRQLPEEGLKFMVYLQKENIIDESGMPKERFSAEFPKEGPSILRIQQVVRGDSAAYFCASSQGGTDQPQHFGDGTRLSIL.

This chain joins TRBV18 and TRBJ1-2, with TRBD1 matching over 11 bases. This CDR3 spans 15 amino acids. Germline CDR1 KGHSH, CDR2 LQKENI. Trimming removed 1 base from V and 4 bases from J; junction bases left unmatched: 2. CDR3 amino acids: CASSPRGTGGYGYTF. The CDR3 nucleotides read TGTGCCAGCTCACCACGTGGGACAGGGGGCTATGGCTACACCTTC.

The CDR3 bases are TGTGCCAGCAGTGAAAGCAGGGGTGGGAGTCAGCCCCAGCATTTT. Protein product: CASSESRGGSQPQHF. The chain employs TRBV6-1 and TRBJ1-5, with D tentatively TRBD1 (6 bases). The CDR3 length is 15 residues. Looked up from germline, CDR1 is MNHNS and CDR2 is SASEGT. V lost 2 bases and J lost 6, with 14 bases in between.

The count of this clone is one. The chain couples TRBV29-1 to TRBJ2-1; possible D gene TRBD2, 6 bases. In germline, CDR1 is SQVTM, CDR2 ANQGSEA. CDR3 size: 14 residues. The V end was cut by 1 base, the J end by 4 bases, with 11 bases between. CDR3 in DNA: TGCAGCGTTGAAGTAGTAGCGGCTTACAATGAGCAGTTCTTC. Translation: CSVEVVAAYNEQFF.

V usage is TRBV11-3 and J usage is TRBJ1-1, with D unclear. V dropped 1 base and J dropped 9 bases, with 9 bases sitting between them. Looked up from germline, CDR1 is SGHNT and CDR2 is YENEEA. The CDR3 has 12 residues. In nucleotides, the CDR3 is TGTGCCAGCAGCTTAGGTGGAGCAAAAGCTTTCTTT. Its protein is CASSLGGAKAFF.

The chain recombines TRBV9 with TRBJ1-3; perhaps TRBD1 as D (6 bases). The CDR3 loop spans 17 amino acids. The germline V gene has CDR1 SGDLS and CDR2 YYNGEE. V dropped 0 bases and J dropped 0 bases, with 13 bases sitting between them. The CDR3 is CASSVEPGVYSGNTIYF. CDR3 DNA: TGTGCCAGCAGCGTAGAGCCAGGGGTTTACTCTGGAAACACCATATATTTT. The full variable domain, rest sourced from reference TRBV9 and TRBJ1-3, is DSGVTQTPKHLITATGQRVTLRCSPRSGDLSVYWYQQSLDQGLQFLIQYYNGEERAKGNILERFSAQQFPDLHSELNLSSLELGDSALYFCASSVEPGVYSGNTIYFGEGSWLTVV.

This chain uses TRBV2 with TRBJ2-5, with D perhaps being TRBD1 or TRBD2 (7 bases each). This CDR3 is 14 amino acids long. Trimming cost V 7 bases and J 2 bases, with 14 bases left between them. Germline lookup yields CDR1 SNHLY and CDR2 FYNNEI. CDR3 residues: CASNRQGGQETQYF. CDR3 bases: TGTGCCAGCAACCGACAGGGAGGGCAAGAGACCCAGTACTTC.

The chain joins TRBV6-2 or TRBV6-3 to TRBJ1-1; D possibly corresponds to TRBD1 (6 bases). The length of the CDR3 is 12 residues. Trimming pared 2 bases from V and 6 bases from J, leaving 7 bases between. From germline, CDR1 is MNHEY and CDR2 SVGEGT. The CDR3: CASSYGQPEAFF. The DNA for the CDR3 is TGTGCCAGCAGTTACGGACAGCCTGAAGCTTTCTTT.

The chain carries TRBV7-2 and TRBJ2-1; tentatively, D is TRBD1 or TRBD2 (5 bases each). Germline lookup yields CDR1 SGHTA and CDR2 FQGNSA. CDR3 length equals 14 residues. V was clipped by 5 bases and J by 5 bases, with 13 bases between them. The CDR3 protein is CASSPNWDHNEQFF. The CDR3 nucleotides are TGTGCCAGCAGCCCCAACTGGGACCACAATGAGCAGTTCTTC.

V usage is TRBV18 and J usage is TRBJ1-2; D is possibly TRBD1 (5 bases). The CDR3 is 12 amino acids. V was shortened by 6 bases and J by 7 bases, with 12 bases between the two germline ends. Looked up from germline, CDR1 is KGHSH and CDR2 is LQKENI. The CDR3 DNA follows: TGTGCCAGCTCCCCTCTGGGGCCTGGCTACACCTTC. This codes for CASSPLGPGYTF.

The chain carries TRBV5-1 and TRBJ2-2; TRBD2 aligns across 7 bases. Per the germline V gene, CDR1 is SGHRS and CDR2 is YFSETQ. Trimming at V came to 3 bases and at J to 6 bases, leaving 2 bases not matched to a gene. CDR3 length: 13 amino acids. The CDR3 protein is CASSSGLAGELFF. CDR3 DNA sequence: TGCGCCAGCAGCTCAGGACTAGCCGGGGAGCTGTTTTTT.

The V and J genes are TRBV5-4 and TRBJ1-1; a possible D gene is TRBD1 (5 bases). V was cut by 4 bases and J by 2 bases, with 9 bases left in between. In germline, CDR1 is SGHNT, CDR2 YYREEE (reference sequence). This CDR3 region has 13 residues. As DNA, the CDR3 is TGTGCCAGCAGCGTTGGGGCTAACACTGAAGCTTTCTTT. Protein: CASSVGANTEAFF.

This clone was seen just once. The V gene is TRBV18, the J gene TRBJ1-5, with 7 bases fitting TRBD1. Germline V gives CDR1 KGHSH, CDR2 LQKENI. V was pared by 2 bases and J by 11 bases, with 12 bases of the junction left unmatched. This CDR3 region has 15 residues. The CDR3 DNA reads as TGTGCCAGCTCACCAAGGCCGGACAGGCCCTTGTCCCAGCATTTT. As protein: CASSPRPDRPLSQHF. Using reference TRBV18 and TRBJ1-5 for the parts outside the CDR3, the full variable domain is NAGVMQNPRHLVRRRGQEARLRCSPMKGHSHVYWYRQLPEEGLKFMVYLQKENIIDESGMPKERFSAEFPKEGPSILRIQQVVRGDSAAYFCASSPRPDRPLSQHFGDGTRLSIL.

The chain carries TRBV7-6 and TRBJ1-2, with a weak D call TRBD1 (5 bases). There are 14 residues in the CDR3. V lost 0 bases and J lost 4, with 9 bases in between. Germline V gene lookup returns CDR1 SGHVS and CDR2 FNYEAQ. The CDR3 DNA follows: TGTGCCAGCAGCTTAGCCCAGCAGGGCTATGGCTACACCTTC. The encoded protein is CASSLAQQGYGYTF.

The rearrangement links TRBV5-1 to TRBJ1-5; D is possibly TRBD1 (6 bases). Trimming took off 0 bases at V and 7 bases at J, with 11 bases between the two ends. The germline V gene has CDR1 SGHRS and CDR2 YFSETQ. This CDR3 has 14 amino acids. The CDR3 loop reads CASSLAGADQPQHF. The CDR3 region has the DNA TGCGCCAGCAGCTTGGCAGGGGCTGACCAGCCCCAGCATTTT.

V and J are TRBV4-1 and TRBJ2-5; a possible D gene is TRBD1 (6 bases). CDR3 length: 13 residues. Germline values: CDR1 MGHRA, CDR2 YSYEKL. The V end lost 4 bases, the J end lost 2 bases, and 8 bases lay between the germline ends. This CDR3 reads CASSLGQQETQYF. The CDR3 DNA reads TGCGCCAGCAGCCTAGGACAGCAAGAGACCCAGTACTTC.

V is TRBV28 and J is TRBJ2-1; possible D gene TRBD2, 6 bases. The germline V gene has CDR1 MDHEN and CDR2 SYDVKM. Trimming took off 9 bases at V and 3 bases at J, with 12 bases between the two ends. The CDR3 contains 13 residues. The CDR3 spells CASRESGYNEQFF. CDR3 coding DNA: TGTGCCAGTCGGGAGTCAGGCTACAATGAGCAGTTCTTC.

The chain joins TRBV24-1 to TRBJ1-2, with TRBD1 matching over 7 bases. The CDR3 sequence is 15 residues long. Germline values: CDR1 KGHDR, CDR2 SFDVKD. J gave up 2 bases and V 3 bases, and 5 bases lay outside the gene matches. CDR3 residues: CATSDPLTGNYGYTF. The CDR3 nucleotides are TGTGCCACCAGTGATCCCCTGACAGGGAACTATGGCTACACCTTC.

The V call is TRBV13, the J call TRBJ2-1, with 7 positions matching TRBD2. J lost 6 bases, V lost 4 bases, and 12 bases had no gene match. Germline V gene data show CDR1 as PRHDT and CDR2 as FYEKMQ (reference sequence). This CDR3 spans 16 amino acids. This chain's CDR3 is CASSSGGLSAGNEQFF. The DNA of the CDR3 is TGTGCCAGCAGCTCGGGGGGACTATCAGCTGGCAATGAGCAGTTCTTC.

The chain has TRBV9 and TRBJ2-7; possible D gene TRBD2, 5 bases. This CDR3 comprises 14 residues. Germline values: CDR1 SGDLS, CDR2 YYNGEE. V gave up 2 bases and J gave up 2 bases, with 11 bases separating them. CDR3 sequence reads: CASSVDMRAYEQYF. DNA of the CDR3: TGTGCCAGCAGCGTCGACATGAGGGCCTACGAGCAGTACTTC.

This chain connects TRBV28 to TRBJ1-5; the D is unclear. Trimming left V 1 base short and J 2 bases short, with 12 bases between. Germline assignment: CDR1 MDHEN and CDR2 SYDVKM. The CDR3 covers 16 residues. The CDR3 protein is CASSLSRRGGNQPQHF. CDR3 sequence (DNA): TGTGCCAGCAGTTTATCTCGGCGGGGAGGCAATCAGCCCCAGCATTTT.

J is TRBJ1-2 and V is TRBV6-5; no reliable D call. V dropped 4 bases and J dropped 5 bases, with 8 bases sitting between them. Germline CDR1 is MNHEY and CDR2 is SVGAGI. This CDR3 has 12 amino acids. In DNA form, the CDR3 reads TGTGCCAGCAGTTCCTCATTGTATGGCTACACCTTC. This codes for CASSSSLYGYTF.

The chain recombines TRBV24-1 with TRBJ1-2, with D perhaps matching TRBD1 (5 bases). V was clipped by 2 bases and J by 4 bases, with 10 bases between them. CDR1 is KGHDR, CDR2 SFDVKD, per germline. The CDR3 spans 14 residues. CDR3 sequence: CATSDSQGPYGYTF. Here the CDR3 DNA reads TGTGCCACCAGTGATTCTCAGGGCCCCTATGGCTACACCTTC.

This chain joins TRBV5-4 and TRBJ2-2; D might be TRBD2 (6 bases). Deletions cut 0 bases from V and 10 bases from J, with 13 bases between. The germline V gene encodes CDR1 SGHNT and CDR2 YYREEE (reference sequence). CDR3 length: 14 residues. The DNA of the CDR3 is TGTGCCAGCAGCTTGGGGACGCGGGGAACGGAGCTGTTTTTT. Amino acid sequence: CASSLGTRGTELFF.

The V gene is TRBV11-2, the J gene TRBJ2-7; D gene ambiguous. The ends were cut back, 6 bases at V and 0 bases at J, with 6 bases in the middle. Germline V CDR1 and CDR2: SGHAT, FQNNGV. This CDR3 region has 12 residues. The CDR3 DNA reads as TGTGCCAGCAGTCCCCGCTCCTACGAGCAGTACTTC. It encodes CASSPRSYEQYF.

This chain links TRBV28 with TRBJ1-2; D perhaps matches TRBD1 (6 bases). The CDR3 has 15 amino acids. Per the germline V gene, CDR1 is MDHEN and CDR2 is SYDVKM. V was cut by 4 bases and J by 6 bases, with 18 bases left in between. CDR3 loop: CASSSGGGLPDGYTF. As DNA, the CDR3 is TGTGCCAGCAGTTCGGGAGGGGGGTTGCCTGATGGCTACACCTTC.

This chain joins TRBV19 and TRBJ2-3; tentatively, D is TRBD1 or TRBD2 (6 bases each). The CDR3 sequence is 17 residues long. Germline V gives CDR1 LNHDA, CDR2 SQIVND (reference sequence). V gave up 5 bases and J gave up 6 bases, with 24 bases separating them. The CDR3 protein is CASSPDYWGAMMDTQYF. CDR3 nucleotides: TGTGCCAGTAGTCCCGATTATTGGGGGGCCATGATGGATACGCAGTATTTT.

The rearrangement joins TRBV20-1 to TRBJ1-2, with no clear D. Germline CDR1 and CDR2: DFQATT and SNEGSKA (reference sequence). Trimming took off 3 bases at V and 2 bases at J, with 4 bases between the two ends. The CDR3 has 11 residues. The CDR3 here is CSARWNYGYTF. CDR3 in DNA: TGCAGTGCTAGGTGGAACTATGGCTACACCTTC.

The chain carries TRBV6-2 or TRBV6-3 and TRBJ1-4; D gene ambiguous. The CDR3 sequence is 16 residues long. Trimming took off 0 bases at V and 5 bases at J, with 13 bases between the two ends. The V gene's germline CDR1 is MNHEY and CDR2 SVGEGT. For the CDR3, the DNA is TGTGCCAGCAGTTACTCGATGATACGGAAGAATGAAAAACTGTTTTTT. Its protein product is CASSYSMIRKNEKLFF.

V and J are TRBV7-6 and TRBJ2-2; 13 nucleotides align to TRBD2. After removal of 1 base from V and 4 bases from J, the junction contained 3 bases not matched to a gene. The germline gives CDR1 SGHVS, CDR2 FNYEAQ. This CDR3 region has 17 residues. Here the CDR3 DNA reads TGTGCCAGCAGCTTAGGACTAGCGGGGGGAGGCACCGGGGAGCTGTTTTTT. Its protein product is CASSLGLAGGGTGELFF.